This TCR beta chain was recorded in a study of blood T cell repertoires in COVID-19. Original processing notes: From reference gene primer amplification, estimates of nucleated cell counts were derived. Clones were sequenced by immunoSEQ multiplex PCR, and TCRdb holds only the in-frame ones, with some missing. The V and J calls and clone size were taken over from that table, and D and trimming were inferred from the DNA. The profile covers roughly 80,000 clones, with approximately 76% appearing a single time and roughly 15% taken by the ten largest. Looked up from germline, CDR1 is SGHVS and CDR2 is FQNEAQ. V dropped 4 bases and J dropped 3; count of bases not matched to a gene: 9. The CDR3 extends over 15 amino acids.

This sequence originates from a man between 65 and 79 years old with active or convalescent COVID-19. Sequenced input: peripheral blood. The V and J genes are TRBV7-8 and TRBJ2-7, with 7 bases aligning to TRBD2. The DNA of the CDR3 is TGTGCCAGCAGCTATGTCGGGGAGGGCCTCTACGAGCAGTACTTC. Protein sequence: CASSYVGEGLYEQYF.